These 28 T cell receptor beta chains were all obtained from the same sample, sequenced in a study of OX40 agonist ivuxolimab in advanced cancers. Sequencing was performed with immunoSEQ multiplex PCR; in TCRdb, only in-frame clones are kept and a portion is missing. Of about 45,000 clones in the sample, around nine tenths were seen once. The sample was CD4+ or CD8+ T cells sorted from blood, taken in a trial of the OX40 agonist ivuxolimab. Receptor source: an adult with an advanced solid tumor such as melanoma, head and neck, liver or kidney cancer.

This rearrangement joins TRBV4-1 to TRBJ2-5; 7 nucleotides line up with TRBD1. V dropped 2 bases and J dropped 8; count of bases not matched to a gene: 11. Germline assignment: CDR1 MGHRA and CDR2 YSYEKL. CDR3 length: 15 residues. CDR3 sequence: CASSQPRQGRVTQYF. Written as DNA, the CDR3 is TGCGCCAGCAGCCAACCAAGACAGGGCCGGGTTACCCAGTACTTC.

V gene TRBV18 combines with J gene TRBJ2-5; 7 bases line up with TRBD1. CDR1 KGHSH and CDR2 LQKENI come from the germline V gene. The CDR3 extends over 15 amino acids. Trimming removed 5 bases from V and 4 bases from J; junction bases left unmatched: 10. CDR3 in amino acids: CASSTGQAGGETQYF. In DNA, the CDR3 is TGTGCCAGCTCAACTGGACAGGCCGGTGGAGAGACCCAGTACTTC.

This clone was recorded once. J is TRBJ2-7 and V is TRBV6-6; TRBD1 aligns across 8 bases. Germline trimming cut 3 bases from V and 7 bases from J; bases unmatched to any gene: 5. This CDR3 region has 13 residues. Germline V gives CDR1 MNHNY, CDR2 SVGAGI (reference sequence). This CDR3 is CASSYQGAWEQYF. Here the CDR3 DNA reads TGTGCCAGCAGTTATCAGGGGGCATGGGAGCAGTACTTC.

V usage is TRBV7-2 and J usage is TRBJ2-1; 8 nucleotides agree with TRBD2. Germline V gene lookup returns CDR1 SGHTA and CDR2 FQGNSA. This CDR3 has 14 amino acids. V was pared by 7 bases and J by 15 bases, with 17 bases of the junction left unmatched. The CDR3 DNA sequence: TGTGCCAGCACCCTAGGTCCAAGCGGGAGTCTTCCGTTCTTC. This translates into CASTLGPSGSLPFF.

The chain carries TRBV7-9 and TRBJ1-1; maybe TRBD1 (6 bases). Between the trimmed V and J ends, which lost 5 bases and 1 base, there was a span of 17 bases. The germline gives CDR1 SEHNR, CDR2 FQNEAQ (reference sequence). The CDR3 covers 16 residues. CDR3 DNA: TGTGCCAGCAGCCCAGGGGTCGGCCGGGAGAACACTGAAGCTTTCTTT. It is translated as CASSPGVGRENTEAFF.

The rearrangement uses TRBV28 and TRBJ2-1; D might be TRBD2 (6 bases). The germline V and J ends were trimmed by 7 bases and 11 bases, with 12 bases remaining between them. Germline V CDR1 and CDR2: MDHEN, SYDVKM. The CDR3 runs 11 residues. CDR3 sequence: CASTLGLQQFF. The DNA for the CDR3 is TGTGCCAGCACCCTGGGACTGCAGCAGTTCTTC. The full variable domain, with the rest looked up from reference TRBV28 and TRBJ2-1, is DVKVTQSSRYLVKRTGEKVFLECVQDMDHENMFWYRQDPGLGLRLIYFSYDVKMKEKGDIPEGYSVSREKKERFSLILESASTNQTSMYLCASTLGLQQFFGPGTRLTVL.

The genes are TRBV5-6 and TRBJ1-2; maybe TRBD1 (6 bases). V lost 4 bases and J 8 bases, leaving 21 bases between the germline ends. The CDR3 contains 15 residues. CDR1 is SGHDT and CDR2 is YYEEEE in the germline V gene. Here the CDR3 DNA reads TGTGCCAGCAGCCGAACAGGGCCCAGAATCCTCGGCTACACCTTC. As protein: CASSRTGPRILGYTF.

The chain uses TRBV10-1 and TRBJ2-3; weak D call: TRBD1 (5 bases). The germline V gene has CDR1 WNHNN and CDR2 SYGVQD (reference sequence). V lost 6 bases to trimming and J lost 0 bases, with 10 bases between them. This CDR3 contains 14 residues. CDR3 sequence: CASSRVRSTDTQYF. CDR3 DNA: TGCGCCAGCAGCAGGGTGAGGAGCACAGATACGCAGTATTTT.

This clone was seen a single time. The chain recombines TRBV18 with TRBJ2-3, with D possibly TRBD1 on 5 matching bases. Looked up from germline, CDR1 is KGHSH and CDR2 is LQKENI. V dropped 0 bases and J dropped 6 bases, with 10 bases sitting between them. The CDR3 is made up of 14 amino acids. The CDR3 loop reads CASSPPGAGDTQYF. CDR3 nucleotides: TGTGCCAGCTCACCACCAGGGGCAGGGGATACGCAGTATTTT.

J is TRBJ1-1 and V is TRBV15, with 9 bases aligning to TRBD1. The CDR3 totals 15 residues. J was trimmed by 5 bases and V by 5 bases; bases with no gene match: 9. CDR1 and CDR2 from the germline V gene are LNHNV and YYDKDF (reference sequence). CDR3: CATSESQTGGTEAFF. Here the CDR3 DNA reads TGTGCCACCAGCGAAAGCCAGACAGGGGGGACTGAAGCTTTCTTT.

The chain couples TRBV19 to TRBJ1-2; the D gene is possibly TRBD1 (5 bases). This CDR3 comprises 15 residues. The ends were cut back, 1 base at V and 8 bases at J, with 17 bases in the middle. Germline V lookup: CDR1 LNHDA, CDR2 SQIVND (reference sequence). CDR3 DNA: TGTGCCAGTAGTATAGCAACCCAGGGTTTCGGCGGCTACACCTTC. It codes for CASSIATQGFGGYTF.

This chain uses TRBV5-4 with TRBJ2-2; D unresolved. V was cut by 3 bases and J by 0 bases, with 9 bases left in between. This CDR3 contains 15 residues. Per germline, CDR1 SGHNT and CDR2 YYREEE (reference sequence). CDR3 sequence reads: CASSSIDPNTGELFF. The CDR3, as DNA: TGTGCCAGCAGCTCAATAGACCCGAACACCGGGGAGCTGTTTTTT.

CDR3 amino acids: CASSLQTYTEAFF. DNA for the CDR3: TGTGCCAGCAGCTTACAAACCTACACTGAAGCTTTCTTT. V and J are TRBV11-3 and TRBJ1-1; D call uncertain. In germline, CDR1 is SGHNT, CDR2 YENEEA. Trimming cost V 2 bases and J 3 bases, with 7 bases left between them. CDR3 length equals 13 residues. Full variable domain (remainder filled in from reference TRBV11-3 and TRBJ1-1): EAGVVQSPRYKIIEKKQPVAFWCNPISGHNTLYWYLQNLGQGPELLIRYENEEAVDDSQLPKDRFSAERLKGVDSTLKIQPAELGDSAVYLCASSLQTYTEAFFGQGTRLTVV.

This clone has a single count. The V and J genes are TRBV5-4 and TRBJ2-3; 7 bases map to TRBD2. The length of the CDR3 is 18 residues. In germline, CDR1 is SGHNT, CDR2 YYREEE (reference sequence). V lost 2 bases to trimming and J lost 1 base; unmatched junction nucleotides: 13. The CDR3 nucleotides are TGTGCCAGCAGCTTCTTTGGCGGGAGATTTGGGGGCACAGATACGCAGTATTTT. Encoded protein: CASSFFGGRFGGTDTQYF.

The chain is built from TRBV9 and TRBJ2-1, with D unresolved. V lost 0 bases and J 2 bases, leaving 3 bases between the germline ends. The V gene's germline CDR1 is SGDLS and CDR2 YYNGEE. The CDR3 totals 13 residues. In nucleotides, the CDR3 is TGTGCCAGCAGCGTAGCGCCCTACAATGAGCAGTTCTTC. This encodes CASSVAPYNEQFF.

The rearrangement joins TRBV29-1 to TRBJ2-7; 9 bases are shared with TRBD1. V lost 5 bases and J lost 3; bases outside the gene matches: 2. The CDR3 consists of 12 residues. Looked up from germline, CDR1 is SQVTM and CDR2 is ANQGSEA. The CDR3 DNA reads TGCAGCGTTATGGGACAGGGCTACGAGCAGTACTTC. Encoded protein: CSVMGQGYEQYF.

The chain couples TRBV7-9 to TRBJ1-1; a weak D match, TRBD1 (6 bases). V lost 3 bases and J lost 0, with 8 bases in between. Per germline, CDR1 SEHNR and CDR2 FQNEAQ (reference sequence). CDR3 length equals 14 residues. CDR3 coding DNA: TGTGCCAGCAGCTTGAGGACAGTGAACACTGAAGCTTTCTTT. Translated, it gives CASSLRTVNTEAFF.

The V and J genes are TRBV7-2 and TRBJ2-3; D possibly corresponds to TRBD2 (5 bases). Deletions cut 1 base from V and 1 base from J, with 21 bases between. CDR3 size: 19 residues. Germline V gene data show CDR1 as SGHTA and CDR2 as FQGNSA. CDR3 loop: CASSLGRELRSGRTDTQYF. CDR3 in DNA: TGTGCCAGCAGCTTAGGGCGCGAACTTAGGAGCGGACGCACAGATACGCAGTATTTT. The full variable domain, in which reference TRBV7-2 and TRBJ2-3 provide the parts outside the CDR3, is GAGVSQSPSNKVTEKGKDVELRCDPISGHTALYWYRQSLGQGLEFLIYFQGNSAPDKSGLPSDRFSAERTGGSVSTLTIQRTQQEDSAVYLCASSLGRELRSGRTDTQYFGPGTRLTVL.

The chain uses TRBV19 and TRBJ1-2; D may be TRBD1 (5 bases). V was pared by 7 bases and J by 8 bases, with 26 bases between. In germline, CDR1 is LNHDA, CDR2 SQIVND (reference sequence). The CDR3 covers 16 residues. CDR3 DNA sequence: TGTGCCAGTACCGAAGGGGCCGGAGGAGGGGTATGGGGCTACACCTTC. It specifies CASTEGAGGGVWGYTF.

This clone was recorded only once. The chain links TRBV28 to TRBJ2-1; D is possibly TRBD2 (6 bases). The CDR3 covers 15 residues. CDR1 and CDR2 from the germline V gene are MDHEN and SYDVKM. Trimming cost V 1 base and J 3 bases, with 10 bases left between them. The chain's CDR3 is CASSLSGGYYNEQFF. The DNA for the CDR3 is TGTGCCAGCAGTTTATCAGGAGGGTACTACAATGAGCAGTTCTTC.

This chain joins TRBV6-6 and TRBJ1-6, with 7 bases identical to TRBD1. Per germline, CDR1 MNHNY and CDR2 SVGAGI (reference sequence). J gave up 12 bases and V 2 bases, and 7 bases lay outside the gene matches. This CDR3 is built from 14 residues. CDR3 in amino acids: CASSYTGAELPLHF. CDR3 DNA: TGTGCCAGCAGTTACACAGGGGCAGAATTACCCCTCCACTTT.

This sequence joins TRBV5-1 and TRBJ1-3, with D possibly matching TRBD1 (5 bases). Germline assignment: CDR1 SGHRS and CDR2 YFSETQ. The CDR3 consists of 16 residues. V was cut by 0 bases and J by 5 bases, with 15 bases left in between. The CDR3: CASSLDGALMRNTIYF. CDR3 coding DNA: TGCGCCAGCAGCTTGGATGGGGCGCTTATGAGAAACACCATATATTTT.

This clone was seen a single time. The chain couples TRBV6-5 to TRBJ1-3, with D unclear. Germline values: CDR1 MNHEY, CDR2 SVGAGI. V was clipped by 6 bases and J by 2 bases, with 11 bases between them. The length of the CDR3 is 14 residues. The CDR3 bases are TGTGCCAGCAGCCTACACAGTCCTGGAAACACCATATATTTT. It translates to CASSLHSPGNTIYF.

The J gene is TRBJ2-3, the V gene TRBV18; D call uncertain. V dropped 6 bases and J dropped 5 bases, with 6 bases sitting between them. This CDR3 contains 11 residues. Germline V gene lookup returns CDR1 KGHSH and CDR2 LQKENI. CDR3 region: CASSTGDTQYF. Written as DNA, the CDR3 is TGTGCCAGCTCCACCGGAGATACGCAGTATTTT.

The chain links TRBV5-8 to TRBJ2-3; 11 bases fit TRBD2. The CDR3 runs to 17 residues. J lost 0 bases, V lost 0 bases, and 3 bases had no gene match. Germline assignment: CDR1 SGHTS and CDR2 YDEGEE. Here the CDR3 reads CASSLGRTSGSTDTQYF. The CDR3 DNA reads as TGTGCCAGCAGCTTGGGTAGGACTAGCGGGAGCACAGATACGCAGTATTTT.

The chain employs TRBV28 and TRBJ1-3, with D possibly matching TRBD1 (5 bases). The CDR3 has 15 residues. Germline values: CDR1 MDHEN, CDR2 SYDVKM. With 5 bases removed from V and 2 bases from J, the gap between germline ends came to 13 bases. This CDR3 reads CASSLKGTAGNTIYF. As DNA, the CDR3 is TGTGCCAGCAGTCTTAAAGGGACTGCTGGAAACACCATATATTTT.

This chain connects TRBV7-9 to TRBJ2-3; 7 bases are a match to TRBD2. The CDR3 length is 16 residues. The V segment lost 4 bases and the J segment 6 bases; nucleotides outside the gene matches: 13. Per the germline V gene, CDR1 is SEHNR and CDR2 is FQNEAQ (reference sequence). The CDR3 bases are TGTGCCAGCAGCTCCCGGGGTGCGGGAGACGGCGATACGCAGTATTTT. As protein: CASSSRGAGDGDTQYF.

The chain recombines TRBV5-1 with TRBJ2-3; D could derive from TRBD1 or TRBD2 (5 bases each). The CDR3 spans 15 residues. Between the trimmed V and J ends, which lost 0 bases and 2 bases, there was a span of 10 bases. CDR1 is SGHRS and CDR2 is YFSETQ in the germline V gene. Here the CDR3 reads CASSLGGTHTDTQYF. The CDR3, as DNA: TGCGCCAGCAGCTTGGGGGGGACCCACACAGATACGCAGTATTTT.